This TCR beta chain comes out of a study of PD-1 blockade in classical Hodgkin lymphoma. About the study: Every 2 weeks, patients had 3 mg/kg nivolumab intravenously.

Study-level points and caveats: With respect to the repertoire differences, their causes, possibly disease activity or prior therapy, remain undefined. Newly diagnosed patients reportedly trailed healthy donors in baseline TCR diversity. Those starting nivolumab under 1 year post-ASCT were excluded.

With respect to this clone: Antigen specificity is unknown.

Trimming took 4 bases from V and 4 from J; bases not matched to a gene: 7. Germline-derived CDR1 and CDR2 are SGDLS and YYNGEE. CDR3 length: 16 amino acids. Each of the patients experienced relapse following autologous stem cell transplantation, and their brentuximab vedotin exposure differed. The study purified CD4+ T cells from thawed PBMCs using magnetic negative selection. The table came from immunoSEQ multiplex PCR; TCRdb's copy has only in-frame clones and leaves some out. Of 30,000 or so clones in the sample, around 90% are singletons; the top ten hold less than 0.3%. The material was CD4+ T cells from blood, obtained at baseline. The source is a human donor with classical Hodgkin lymphoma. The genes are TRBV9 and TRBJ2-1; TRBD2 agrees at 11 bases. The CDR3 sequence is CASSPGGTSGYNEQFF. The DNA of the CDR3 is TGTGCCAGCAGCCCAGGGGGGACTAGCGGTTACAATGAGCAGTTCTTC.